This entry lists 18 T cell receptor beta chains sequenced from one sample in a study of read filtering for tumor transcriptome and immune sequencing. The library was built from 400 ng RNA with molecular barcoded adaptors for alpha/delta and beta/gamma chains. Via MiXCR, TCRdb re-called the reads, giving one row per CDR3 protein. The table has about 25,000 distinct CDR3 sequences, under 25% seen once. The specimen sequenced was a population of CD138-negative cells sorted from bone marrow. These receptors all come from a donor aged 40 or over with multiple myeloma.

The chain joins TRBV30 to TRBJ2-7; TRBD1 is a possible D gene (6 bases). V was trimmed by 2 bases and J by 3 bases, leaving 11 bases between them. The germline V gene encodes CDR1 GTSNPN and CDR2 SVGIG (reference sequence). The CDR3 covers 13 residues. CDR3 DNA sequence: TGTGCCTGGAGTTTGGACAGTTACTACGAGCAGTACTTC. It codes for CAWSLDSYYEQYF.

This clonotype was seen ten or more times. The DNA is left out, because the CDR3 cannot be placed on it with certainty; the CDR3 is given as TCRdb lists it. The chain combines TRBV29-1 with TRBJ2-5; the D segment call TRBD1 is taken from the table without a DNA check. The CDR3 length is 10 residues, termini included. Per germline, CDR1 SQVTM and CDR2 ANQGSEA. The CDR3 region is CSVGSGTPRF.

This clonotype was observed a single time. With a much larger clone just one base away, this may be a read error. This rearrangement joins TRBV7-9 to TRBJ1-1; D uncertain. The CDR3 runs 10 residues. V dropped 11 bases and J dropped 10 bases, with 14 bases sitting between them. Per germline, CDR1 SEHNR and CDR2 FQNEAQ (reference sequence). As DNA, the CDR3 is TGTGCCCTCACGGCGGCGGGAGCTTTCTTT. Its translation: CALTAAGAFF.

This clonotype has at least ten counts. The rearrangement links TRBV20-1 to TRBJ2-4; possibly TRBD1 or TRBD2 for D (5 bases each). Germline-derived CDR1 and CDR2 are DFQATT and SNEGSKA (reference sequence). V dropped 3 bases and J dropped 9 bases, with 15 bases sitting between them. The CDR3 loop spans 13 amino acids. Written as DNA, the CDR3 is TGCAGTGCTAGCCTCGGGGCGAGGGCCATTCAGTACTTC. Translated, it gives CSASLGARAIQYF.

The table lists this clonotype with many counts. This rearrangement joins TRBV6-2 or TRBV6-3 to TRBJ2-5; the D gene is possibly TRBD1 (6 bases). The CDR3 is 15 amino acids. Germline V lookup: CDR1 MNHEY, CDR2 SVGEGT. V lost 1 base and J 2 bases, leaving 11 bases between the germline ends. The CDR3 reads CASSYWRTAQETQYF. The CDR3 nucleotides read TGTGCCAGCAGTTACTGGAGGACAGCTCAAGAGACCCAGTACTTC.

This clonotype was counted only a few times. The chain joins TRBV20-1 to TRBJ2-1; tentative D call: TRBD1 (6 bases). Germline loops: CDR1 DFQATT, CDR2 SNEGSKA (reference sequence). The CDR3 extends over 13 amino acids. V dropped 6 bases and J dropped 5 bases, with 14 bases sitting between them. The CDR3 nucleotides are TGCAGTGCCTACCGGGACACCCACAATGAGCAGTTCTTC. Protein sequence: CSAYRDTHNEQFF.

This clonotype was detected many times. In DNA, the CDR3 is TGCGCCAGCATGGGGGAGCTCAATGAGCAGTTCTTC. This encodes CASMGELNEQFF. The chain combines TRBV5-1 with TRBJ2-1; either TRBD1 or TRBD2 may supply D (5 bases each). The CDR3 contains 12 residues. Trimming took off 6 bases at V and 6 bases at J, with 10 bases between the two ends. Germline CDR1 SGHRS, CDR2 YFSETQ.

This chain links TRBV10-3 with TRBJ1-4, with TRBD1 as a possible D gene (6 bases). Germline-derived CDR1 and CDR2 are ENHRY and SYGVKD. This CDR3 contains 15 residues. Trimming cost V 6 bases and J 13 bases, with 24 bases left between them. CDR3 sequence reads: CAIRGSEGVNARLFF. CDR3 bases: TGTGCCATCAGGGGGAGTGAGGGGGTTAATGCGCGACTGTTTTTT.

This clonotype was observed at least ten times. The chain links TRBV27 to TRBJ1-1; the match to TRBD1 covers 10 bases. Germline CDR1 reads MNHEY; CDR2 reads SMNVEV (reference sequence). The CDR3 contains 16 residues. Trimming removed 6 bases from V and 2 bases from J; junction bases left unmatched: 9. The CDR3 spells CASSRQGAAGNTEAFF. CDR3 bases: TGTGCCAGCAGCAGACAGGGGGCGGCGGGAAACACTGAAGCTTTCTTT.

This clonotype appeared a few times. The chain joins TRBV6-1 to TRBJ2-6; 8 bases map to TRBD1. Trimming took 4 bases from V and 1 from J; bases not matched to a gene: 6. Germline-derived CDR1 and CDR2 are MNHNS and SASEGT. The CDR3 is 17 residues long. Here the CDR3 DNA reads TGTGCCAGCAGTGTAATAGGACAGGGATCTGGGGCCAACGTCCTGACTTTC. Its protein is CASSVIGQGSGANVLTF.

In its sample, this clonotype was seen many times. V and J are TRBV5-1 and TRBJ2-2; TRBD1 matches at 7 bases. The CDR3 contains 15 residues. From germline, CDR1 is SGHRS and CDR2 YFSETQ. V was pared by 4 bases and J by 0 bases, with 3 bases of the junction left unmatched. The DNA of the CDR3 is TGCGCCAGCAGCCCTGGACAGGCGAACACCGGGGAGCTGTTTTTT. Amino acid sequence: CASSPGQANTGELFF.

Remarks on this clonotype: An end of the junction does not agree with germline; a read error may underlie this. This sequence joins TRBV18 and TRBJ2-7, with unresolved D. This CDR3 has 14 amino acids. In germline, CDR1 is KGHSH, CDR2 LQKENI. CDR3 DNA: TGTGCCCGCTCACCAAAGGACGTCTCCTACGGGCAGTACTTC. This codes for CARSPKDVSYGQYF.

This clonotype was observed at least ten times. The rearrangement uses TRBV7-8 and TRBJ1-5, with 10 bases aligning to TRBD1. This CDR3 comprises 15 residues. The V gene end was trimmed by 4 bases and the J gene end by 6 bases; junction bases not matched to a gene: 6. Germline V CDR1 and CDR2: SGHVS, FQNEAQ. The CDR3 DNA sequence: TGTGCCAGCAGCTGGGACAGGGGCAAGGCTCAGCCCCAGCATTTT. This translates into CASSWDRGKAQPQHF.

This clonotype turned up a few times. The chain combines TRBV7-9 with TRBJ1-6; TRBD1 is a possible D gene (6 bases). The germline gives CDR1 SEHNR, CDR2 FQNEAQ (reference sequence). With 5 bases removed from V and 14 bases from J, the gap between germline ends came to 19 bases. This CDR3 has 14 amino acids. The CDR3 sequence: CASSVTGGHSSLHF. DNA of the CDR3: TGTGCCAGCAGCGTGACTGGGGGCCACTCCTCCCTCCACTTT.

This clonotype was seen a few times. This chain links TRBV6-2 or TRBV6-3 with TRBJ2-1, with D perhaps TRBD1 or TRBD2 (5 bases each). V was trimmed by 2 bases and J by 6 bases, leaving 14 bases between them. The germline V gene has CDR1 MNHEY and CDR2 SVGEGT. The CDR3 runs to 15 residues. The CDR3 spells CASSYGGILLNEQFF. CDR3 DNA: TGTGCCAGCAGTTACGGGGGTATACTACTCAATGAGCAGTTCTTC.

V gene TRBV4-2 combines with J gene TRBJ2-3; TRBD2 aligns across 7 bases. The CDR3 is 17 residues long. V dropped 0 bases and J dropped 0; count of bases not matched to a gene: 6. Germline CDR1 reads LGHNA; CDR2 reads YNFKEQ. CDR3 sequence: CASSQDLGRGSTDTQYF. In nucleotides, the CDR3 is TGTGCCAGCAGCCAAGATCTAGGGCGGGGGAGCACAGATACGCAGTATTTT.

The chain is built from TRBV6-5 and TRBJ1-1; D not resolved. The germline V and J ends were trimmed by 6 bases and 6 bases, with 14 bases remaining between them. Per the germline V gene, CDR1 is MNHEY and CDR2 is SVGAGI. The CDR3 length is 13 residues. The CDR3 DNA is TGTGCCAGCAGATTGCACATCGGGGCTGAAGCTTTCTTT. Protein: CASRLHIGAEAFF.

This clonotype was seen ten or more times. The J gene is TRBJ2-5, the V gene TRBV10-2; no definite D call. The germline V gene has CDR1 WSHSY and CDR2 SAAADI. This CDR3 is 13 amino acids long. V lost 4 bases, J lost 4 bases, and 10 bases lay in between. The CDR3 DNA sequence: TGCGCCAGCAGTGGGCCGGGCCGAGAGACCCAGTACTTC. It specifies CASSGPGRETQYF.